This is a list of T cell receptor beta chains from one sample in a study of OX40 agonist ivuxolimab in advanced cancers. Sequencing was performed with immunoSEQ multiplex PCR; in TCRdb, only in-frame clones are kept and a portion is missing. This sample carries more than 60,000 clones, about 85% of them seen once, and the ten largest clones take roughly 0.9%. The sequenced sample was CD4+ or CD8+ T cells sorted from blood, obtained in a trial of the OX40 agonist ivuxolimab. Receptors originate from an adult with an advanced solid tumor such as melanoma, head and neck, liver or kidney cancer. Each CDR3 is given with its conserved first and last residue. A D gene is named only where the DNA matches it firmly. The size of a clone is reported for some rows only, either as once, few or many, or as a class for expanded clones.

d_gene,v_gene,abundance,j_gene,CDR3nt,CDR3aa
NA,TRBV5-1,NA,TRBJ2-5,TGCGCCAGCAGCTTGGTACTAGCCATGGAGACCCAGTACTTC,CASSLVLAMETQYF
TRBD1,TRBV2,NA,TRBJ2-3,TGTGCCAGCAGTGGGGACAGTTATAAAGCAGATACGCAGTATTTT,CASSGDSYKADTQYF
NA,TRBV11-2,once,TRBJ2-3,TGTGCCAGCAGCTTAGGTACAGGGACGACAGATACGCAGTATTTT,CASSLGTGTTDTQYF
TRBD2,TRBV5-4,NA,TRBJ2-1,TGTGCCAGCAGCTTGAAGGGGACTAGTAACAATGAGCAGTTCTTC,CASSLKGTSNNEQFF
NA,TRBV30,NA,TRBJ2-1,TGTGCCTGGGGGGGAACTAGCTGGAGTGAGCAGTTCTTC,CAWGGTSWSEQFF
NA,TRBV19,NA,TRBJ1-1,TGTGCCCTCCGCCTGGGGAGCATGAACACTGAAGCTTTCTTT,CALRLGSMNTEAFF
TRBD1,TRBV5-4,few,TRBJ1-4,TGTGCCAGCAGCTCCGGACAGGCGATTTTAGGAACTAATGAAAAACTGTTTTTT,CASSSGQAILGTNEKLFF
NA,TRBV7-9,once,TRBJ2-1,TGTGCCAGCAGCTCCCGGGTTATGGGTGAGCAGTTCTTC,CASSSRVMGEQFF
NA,TRBV7-2,NA,TRBJ1-1,TGTGCCAGCAGCTTAGATGGAGCTTTGAACACTGAAGCTTTCTTT,CASSLDGALNTEAFF
TRBD2,TRBV30,NA,TRBJ2-7,TGTGCCTGGAGTGGTAGCGGGAGGGCCGCCTACGAGCAGTACTTC,CAWSGSGRAAYEQYF
NA,TRBV18,few,TRBJ1-1,TGTGCCAGCTCGTCAACAGGGTACACTGAAGCTTTCTTT,CASSSTGYTEAFF
TRBD2,TRBV7-3,NA,TRBJ2-1,TGTGCCAGCAGCTTGGGAGGGCCTGGCTACAATGAGCAGTTCTTC,CASSLGGPGYNEQFF
NA,TRBV5-1,few,TRBJ1-5,TGCGCCAGCAGCTTAAGGACAGTCATGAGTAGCAATCAGCCCCAGCATTTT,CASSLRTVMSSNQPQHF
NA,TRBV4-2,few,TRBJ2-5,TGTGCCAGCAGCCAAGAGCACCTCAGGCAAGAGACCCAGTACTTC,CASSQEHLRQETQYF
NA,TRBV7-3,NA,TRBJ2-5,TGTGCCAGCAGCTTAAACGGGGGAACGGAGACCCAGTACTTC,CASSLNGGTETQYF
NA,TRBV5-6,NA,TRBJ2-7,TGTGCCAGCAGCTGGGCCGCCTACGAGCAGTACTTC,CASSWAAYEQYF
TRBD1,TRBV7-2,NA,TRBJ1-2,TGTGCCAGCAGCCCGCAGGGGGGGGGAGGCTACACCTTC,CASSPQGGGGYTF
TRBD2,TRBV27,NA,TRBJ2-2,TGTGCCAGCGGACTAGCGGGAGGCGTAGGCGGGGAGCTGTTTTTT,CASGLAGGVGGELFF
NA,TRBV5-6,few,TRBJ1-1,TGTGCCAGCAGTCGGGATCGAAGGGGTGAAGCTTTCTTT,CASSRDRRGEAFF
NA,TRBV7-3,NA,TRBJ2-7,TGTGCCAGCAGCTTAGGTCCGGGGACCTACGAGCAGTACTTC,CASSLGPGTYEQYF
TRBD2,TRBV5-4,NA,TRBJ2-5,TGTGCCAGCAGCTTGGGGGCTAGCGGGGGTGTAAAAGAGACCCAGTACTTC,CASSLGASGGVKETQYF
NA,TRBV7-6,NA,TRBJ2-7,TGTGCCAGCAGCAGGACACTCGCCTACGAGCAGTACTTC,CASSRTLAYEQYF
TRBD2,TRBV2,NA,TRBJ2-7,TGTGCCAGCCTCATAGCGGGAGTGGCCTACGAGCAGTACTTC,CASLIAGVAYEQYF
TRBD2,TRBV7-2,NA,TRBJ2-7,TGTGCCAGCAGCGTACAACCGGGACTAGCGGGAGTGTCCTCCTACGAGCAGTACTTC,CASSVQPGLAGVSSYEQYF
NA,TRBV7-7,NA,TRBJ2-3,TGTGCCAGCAGCTCGAGCGGTGCCACAGATACGCAGTATTTT,CASSSSGATDTQYF
TRBD2,TRBV11-1,few,TRBJ2-1,TGTGCCAGCAACTTAGCGGGGGGGTACAATGAGCAGTTCTTC,CASNLAGGYNEQFF
TRBD1,TRBV10-3,few,TRBJ2-7,TGTGCCATCCGACAGGGTGACCTAAACCGCGGCGAGCAGTACTTC,CAIRQGDLNRGEQYF